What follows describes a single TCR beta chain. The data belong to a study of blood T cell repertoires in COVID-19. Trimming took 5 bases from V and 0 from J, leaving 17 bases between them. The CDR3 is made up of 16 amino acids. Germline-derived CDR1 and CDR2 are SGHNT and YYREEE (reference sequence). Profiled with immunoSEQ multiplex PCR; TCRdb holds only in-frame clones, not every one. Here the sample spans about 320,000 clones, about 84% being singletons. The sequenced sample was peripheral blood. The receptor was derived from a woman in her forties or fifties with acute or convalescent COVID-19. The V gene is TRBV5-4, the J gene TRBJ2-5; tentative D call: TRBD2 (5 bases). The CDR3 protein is CASSLSIKRNQETQYF. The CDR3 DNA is TGTGCCAGCAGTCTCTCTATAAAGCGGAACCAAGAGACCCAGTACTTC.